Listed below are T cell receptor beta chains from one sample, sequenced in a study of control samples from healthy donors and cancer patients. Profiling relied on immunoSEQ multiplex PCR, and the TCRdb table lists in-frame clones only, not all of them. The sample holds around 80,000 clones, 94% seen once. Sequencing was performed on blood. Receptors were obtained from a woman aged 25 to 39 in good health. Both conserved end residues are part of each CDR3. The D gene is left open where the match is weak. Only part of the rows carry a size: once, few, many, or a class if the clone is expanded.

d_call	j_call	v_call	clone_size	cdr3_aa	cdr3_nt
-	TRBJ2-3	TRBV5-4	-	CASSLGGQGTDTQYF	TGTGCCAGCAGCTTGGGTGGCCAGGGTACAGATACGCAGTATTTT
-	TRBJ1-5	TRBV9	-	CASSQGGSNQPQHF	TGTGCCAGCAGCCAAGGGGGGAGCAATCAGCCCCAGCATTTT
-	TRBJ1-6	TRBV5-6	-	CASSLWKEYSPLHF	TGTGCCAGCAGCTTGTGGAAGGAATACTCACCCCTCCACTTT
-	TRBJ1-5	TRBV30	-	CAWNSGGASNQPQHF	TGTGCCTGGAATTCCGGGGGAGCGAGCAATCAGCCCCAGCATTTT
-	TRBJ1-4	TRBV13	-	CASSPGHPREKLFF	TGTGCCAGCAGTCCGGGACACCCCCGGGAAAAACTGTTTTTT
-	TRBJ1-2	TRBV29-1	-	CSVAAQGPYGYTF	TGCAGCGTCGCCGCACAGGGACCCTATGGCTACACCTTC
-	TRBJ2-3	TRBV7-2	-	CASSPQGWGTDTQYF	TGTGCCAGCAGCCCGCAGGGTTGGGGCACAGATACGCAGTATTTT
-	TRBJ1-2	TRBV5-1	-	CASSLDSRNYGYTF	TGCGCCAGCAGCTTGGACTCTCGGAACTATGGCTACACCTTC
-	TRBJ2-1	TRBV19	-	CASRVRDNEQFF	TGTGCCAGTAGAGTAAGGGACAATGAGCAGTTCTTC
-	TRBJ2-3	TRBV5-4	-	CASSLGVVGAADTQYF	TGTGCCAGCAGCTTGGGTGTCGTCGGGGCGGCAGATACGCAGTATTTT
-	TRBJ2-5	TRBV1	-	CTSSQRSLVHQETQYF	TGCACCAGCAGCCAAAGATCCCTAGTCCATCAAGAGACCCAGTACTTC
-	TRBJ1-1	TRBV9	-	CASSPTPENTEAFF	TGTGCCAGCAGCCCCACCCCAGAGAACACTGAAGCTTTCTTT
-	TRBJ1-5	TRBV27	-	CASSFLGNQPQHF	TGTGCCAGCAGTTTTTTAGGAAATCAGCCCCAGCATTTT
TRBD1	TRBJ2-1	TRBV6-5	-	CASRKDRGWNEQFF	TGTGCCAGCAGGAAGGACAGGGGGTGGAATGAGCAGTTCTTC
TRBD1	TRBJ1-3	TRBV4-2	few	CASSQEGTAGNTIYF	TGTGCCAGCAGCCAAGAGGGGACAGCTGGAAACACCATATATTTT
TRBD1	TRBJ1-1	TRBV30	-	CASTPGTGFKDTEAFF	TGTGCCTCCACCCCCGGGACAGGGTTTAAGGACACTGAAGCTTTCTTT
-	TRBJ2-5	TRBV18	-	CASSTTVQETQYF	TGTGCCAGCTCAACTACCGTCCAAGAGACCCAGTACTTC
-	TRBJ2-3	TRBV10-1	once	CASSDKRGPTDTQYF	TGCGCCAGCAGTGATAAACGGGGACCCACAGATACGCAGTATTTT
-	TRBJ1-1	TRBV4-2	-	CASSQVVSTEAFF	TGTGCCAGCAGCCAGGTGGTCAGCACTGAAGCTTTCTTT
TRBD2	TRBJ2-1	TRBV6-5	-	CASSYRLAGRNEQFF	TGTGCCAGCAGTTACAGACTAGCGGGGCGGAATGAGCAGTTCTTC
-	TRBJ1-2	TRBV5-4	-	CASSSPANLYGYTF	TGTGCCAGCAGCTCGCCAGCAAACCTCTATGGCTACACCTTC
-	TRBJ1-2	TRBV25-1	-	CASSDRGPGGYTF	TGTGCCAGCAGTGATCGAGGACCGGGTGGCTACACCTTC
-	TRBJ2-1	TRBV7-2	-	CASSTQGRGYNEQFF	TGTGCCAGCAGCACACAGGGAAGGGGATACAATGAGCAGTTCTTC
-	TRBJ1-5	TRBV28	-	CASGLWENNQPQHF	TGTGCCAGCGGCTTGTGGGAGAACAATCAGCCCCAGCATTTT
TRBD1	TRBJ1-6	TRBV4-1	-	CASSQDYRTEGANNSPLHF	TGCGCCAGCAGCCAAGATTATCGTACCGAGGGGGCGAATAATTCACCCCTCCACTTT
-	TRBJ2-5	TRBV10-1	-	CASSESQGLGQETQYF	TGCGCCAGCAGTGAGTCACAGGGACTTGGCCAAGAGACCCAGTACTTC
TRBD1	TRBJ1-2	TRBV2	-	CASNPGQGAGYTF	TGTGCCAGCAACCCGGGACAGGGGGCTGGCTACACCTTC
TRBD1	TRBJ1-1	TRBV6-5	-	CASSWGQPNTEAFF	TGTGCCAGCAGTTGGGGACAGCCTAACACTGAAGCTTTCTTT